Presented here are 12 T cell receptor beta chains from one specimen sequenced in a study of CD8 T cells in ankylosing spondylitis. TCRdb re-analysed the 5' RACE reads in MiXCR, keeping a single row per CDR3 protein. The table includes roughly 190,000 distinct CDR3 sequences, more than 10% detected once. The source material was blood, either unsorted or a sorted T cell fraction (not recorded which). These receptor sequences come from a male donor with ankylosing spondylitis or in good health (not recorded which).

Only one count was recorded for this clonotype. The rearrangement uses TRBV7-8 and TRBJ1-1; 10 bases map to TRBD1. Trimming cost V 5 bases and J 3 bases; bases outside gene matches: 12. The germline CDR1 and CDR2 sequences are SGHVS and FQNEAQ. The CDR3 spans 17 residues. This CDR3 is CASSRTGGFAADTEAFF. In DNA form, the CDR3 reads TGTGCCAGCAGCAGGACAGGGGGATTTGCAGCGGACACTGAAGCTTTCTTT. Full variable domain (outside the CDR3, taken from reference TRBV7-8 and TRBJ1-1): GAGVSQSPRYKVAKRGQDVALRCDPISGHVSLFWYQQALGQGPEFLTYFQNEAQLDKSGLPSDRFFAERPEGSVSTLKIQRTQQEDSAVYLCASSRTGGFAADTEAFFGQGTRLTVV.

This rearrangement joins TRBV12-3 or TRBV12-4 to TRBJ1-1, with D possibly matching TRBD1 (5 bases). Trimming stripped 8 bases from V and 10 bases from J, with 14 bases between. CDR3 size: 11 residues. The CDR3 region has the DNA TGTGCCAGCCGAGACAGTTCGGGAGCTTTCTTT. It specifies CASRDSSGAFF.

The chain employs TRBV6-1 and TRBJ2-1; the D gene could be TRBD1 or TRBD2 (5 bases each). Germline V lookup: CDR1 MNHNS, CDR2 SASEGT. The CDR3 is 16 amino acids. V lost 5 bases, J lost 0 bases, and 14 bases lay in between. The CDR3 DNA reads as TGTGCCAGCAGTCCCCAGGGACCGAGCTCCTACAATGAGCAGTTCTTC. Protein: CASSPQGPSSYNEQFF.

This clonotype has more than one count but fewer than ten. This chain joins TRBV20-1 and TRBJ1-1; D remains ambiguous. V gave up 0 bases and J gave up 4 bases, with 6 bases separating them. The CDR3 is 12 amino acids. Germline CDR1 reads DFQATT; CDR2 reads SNEGSKA (reference sequence). For the CDR3, the DNA is TGCAGTGCTAGAGATACCGGCACTGAAGCTTTCTTT. Its translation: CSARDTGTEAFF.

In this sample, this clonotype turned up a few times. The gene calls are TRBV27 and TRBJ1-2; D unclear. CDR1 MNHEY and CDR2 SMNVEV come from the germline V gene (reference sequence). The CDR3 is 13 residues long. The ends were cut back, 6 bases at V and 2 bases at J, with 10 bases in the middle. The CDR3 protein is CASRAELNYGYTF. The CDR3 DNA sequence: TGTGCCAGCAGGGCGGAACTAAACTATGGCTACACCTTC.

The chain carries TRBV2 and TRBJ1-6, with 11 bases identical to TRBD1. The CDR3 runs to 13 residues. The V and J ends lost 6 bases and 8 bases, in that order; junction bases with no gene match: 0. Germline-derived CDR1 and CDR2 are SNHLY and FYNNEI. The CDR3, as DNA: TGTGCCAGCAGGGGACAGGGGGATTCACCCCTCCACTTT. Translating it yields CASRGQGDSPLHF.

This clonotype was counted between two and nine times. The CDR3 sequence: CAWSVQGGNTEAFF. CDR3 DNA: TGTGCCTGGAGTGTACAAGGAGGGAACACTGAAGCTTTCTTT. This chain uses TRBV30 with TRBJ1-1; D ambiguous. CDR1 is GTSNPN and CDR2 is SVGIG in the germline V gene (reference sequence). The CDR3 runs to 14 residues. V shed 0 bases and J shed 1 base, with 9 bases lying between them.

V and J are TRBV7-9 and TRBJ1-1, with D perhaps TRBD1 (5 bases). CDR1 is SEHNR and CDR2 is FQNEAQ in the germline V gene (reference sequence). V was cut by 4 bases and J by 1 base, with 7 bases left in between. The length of the CDR3 is 13 residues. CDR3 sequence (DNA): TGTGCCAGCAGCTCCGACAGGAACACTGAAGCTTTCTTT. Its translation: CASSSDRNTEAFF.

This clonotype was seen at least ten times. The J gene is TRBJ2-1, the V gene TRBV9; 9 bases agree with TRBD2. The CDR3 runs to 14 residues. The trim removed 4 bases at V and 5 bases at J, leaving 4 bases unmatched. Germline-derived CDR1 and CDR2 are SGDLS and YYNGEE. The CDR3 sequence is CASSPAGGHNEQFF. Here the CDR3 DNA reads TGTGCCAGCAGCCCAGCGGGGGGACACAATGAGCAGTTCTTC.

In this sample, this clonotype turned up many times. V gene TRBV6-1 combines with J gene TRBJ2-2; D not resolved. Trimming cost V 5 bases and J 8 bases, with 12 bases left between them. CDR1 is MNHNS and CDR2 is SASEGT in the germline V gene. The CDR3 extends over 13 amino acids. The CDR3, as DNA: TGTGCCAGCAGTCCCCTACCCGGAGGGGAGCTGTTTTTT. Translated, it gives CASSPLPGGELFF.

The chain carries TRBV27 and TRBJ2-7; the D is unclear. Germline loops: CDR1 MNHEY, CDR2 SMNVEV (reference sequence). The V gene lost 3 bases and the J gene lost 3 bases, with 12 bases spanning the gap. The CDR3 covers 14 residues. The CDR3 DNA reads as TGTGCCAGCAGTTTTGGGGTTGGGTACTACGAGCAGTACTTC. Its protein is CASSFGVGYYEQYF.

In this sample, this clonotype turned up a few times. This chain links TRBV10-3 with TRBJ2-1; a possible D gene is TRBD2 (5 bases). Germline CDR1 is ENHRY and CDR2 is SYGVKD. This CDR3 region has 16 residues. V gave up 2 bases and J gave up 2 bases, with 13 bases separating them. CDR3 sequence: CAISERLPDAYNEQFF. In DNA, the CDR3 is TGTGCCATCAGTGAGCGACTACCTGACGCCTACAATGAGCAGTTCTTC.